The rows below give T cell receptor beta chains drawn from one sample of a study of T cells expressing NK-cell markers. After re-calling the 5' RACE reads, TCRdb lists one entry per CDR3 protein, DNA absent. This table lists more than 120,000 distinct CDR3 sequences. Sequenced sample: blood T cells: a sorted CD56 or NKG2C T cell subset, CD4+ or CD8+ T cells, or bulk PBMC T cells (not recorded which). These receptor sequences come from a man younger than 35 in good health. Both conserved end residues are part of each CDR3. The order of the fields is V gene, J gene, CDR3 protein.

TRBV14,TRBJ2-1,CASSQDIGPTYNEQFF
TRBV27,TRBJ2-7,CASKYQSGRGYEQYF
TRBV24-1,TRBJ2-1,CATSATGGEQFF
TRBV12-3/TRBV12-4,TRBJ2-5,CASRGTSGSPETQYF
TRBV12-3/TRBV12-4,TRBJ2-2,CASSLVWNTGELFF
TRBV20-1,TRBJ1-1,CSASGHTEAFF
TRBV7-8,TRBJ2-1,CASSLLRGRSYNEQFF
TRBV20-1,TRBJ2-2,CSAASGGTGELFF
TRBV28,TRBJ2-7,CASSLVGGGDEQYF
TRBV6-1,TRBJ2-5,CASSLAGQQETQYF
TRBV4-3,TRBJ2-3,CASSLEQRGTDTQYF
TRBV7-9,TRBJ1-2,CASSLRTGRVNYGYTF
TRBV5-1,TRBJ1-1,CASSLAGRGNTEAFF
TRBV12-3/TRBV12-4,TRBJ2-3,CASTLGLKETDTQYF
TRBV24-1,TRBJ2-2,CATSDFRGTGELFF
TRBV27,TRBJ2-6,CASSPGVSGANVLTF
TRBV6-5,TRBJ2-1,CASSYGLNEQFF
TRBV5-5,TRBJ2-5,CASISPEGRAQETQYF
TRBV19,TRBJ2-1,CASSPIAGGAFF
TRBV20-1,TRBJ2-1,CSARVWGRGSYNEQFF
TRBV2,TRBJ2-2,CASVGDTGELFF
TRBV14,TRBJ1-1,CASSQGWVNTEAFF
TRBV4-2,TRBJ2-5,CASSRGRSEETQYF
TRBV13,TRBJ2-1,CASSLRQGGNEQFF
TRBV12-3/TRBV12-4,TRBJ2-1,CASSSRLARYNEQFF
TRBV12-3/TRBV12-4,TRBJ2-5,CASKTTGGRETQYF
TRBV11-1,TRBJ2-7,CASSGMTGGGSLEQYF
TRBV5-1,TRBJ2-3,CASSGQTDTQYF
TRBV7-9,TRBJ2-1,CASSIGTSENNEQFF
TRBV5-6,TRBJ2-5,CASSFGRAGGETQYF
TRBV12-5,TRBJ2-5,CASGLPSDTSTQYF
TRBV29-1,TRBJ2-1,CSVELAGGNRGEQFF
TRBV7-3,TRBJ2-7,CASSLTLGLAGDFYEQYF
TRBV11-2,TRBJ2-2,CASRGLEIGELFF
TRBV6-6,TRBJ2-1,CASDEYNEQFF
TRBV12-3/TRBV12-4,TRBJ1-2,CASTLNRGYGYTF
TRBV5-1,TRBJ2-5,CASSFSGTSNPETQYF
TRBV25-1,TRBJ2-3,CASSAGAGADTQYF
TRBV24-1,TRBJ2-2,CATSVGVAGELFF
TRBV30,TRBJ1-4,CAVQGATNEKLFF
TRBV28,TRBJ2-3,CASSATTDTQYF
TRBV5-6,TRBJ1-4,CASSSYRGPNEKLFF
TRBV19,TRBJ2-7,CASSIGSSNYEQYF
TRBV29-1,TRBJ2-2,CSSYRGATGELFF
TRBV5-1,TRBJ1-5,CASSWEQGDNLGSNQPQHF
TRBV25-1,TRBJ2-2,CASSDGVRLVNTGELFF
TRBV18,TRBJ2-5,CASSPPLEGAWETQYF
TRBV12-3/TRBV12-4,TRBJ1-2,CASRKGTAGYTF
TRBV29-1,TRBJ2-1,CSTGPKNNEQFF
TRBV20-1,TRBJ2-7,CSAGNWDPIYEQYF
TRBV11-2,TRBJ2-3,CASSVVGLAGLITDTQYF
TRBV6-5,TRBJ1-5,CASSYSQGNQPQHF
TRBV12-3/TRBV12-4,TRBJ1-2,CASSLHPEGPEVSEYTF
TRBV4-3,TRBJ2-2,CASSQDRGGDRTGELFF